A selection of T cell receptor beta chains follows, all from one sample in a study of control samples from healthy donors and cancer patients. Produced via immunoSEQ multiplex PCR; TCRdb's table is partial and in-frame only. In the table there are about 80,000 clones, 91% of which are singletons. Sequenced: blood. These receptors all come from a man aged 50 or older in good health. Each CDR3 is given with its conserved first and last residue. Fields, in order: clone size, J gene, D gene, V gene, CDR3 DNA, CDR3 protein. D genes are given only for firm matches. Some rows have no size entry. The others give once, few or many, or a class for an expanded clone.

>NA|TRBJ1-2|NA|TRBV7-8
TGTGCCAGCAGCTTAGCGGGGCGCTACACCTTC
CASSLAGRYTF
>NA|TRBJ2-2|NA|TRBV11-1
TGTGCCAGCAGCCCACATCAGGGTCCCGGGGAGCTGTTTTTT
CASSPHQGPGELFF
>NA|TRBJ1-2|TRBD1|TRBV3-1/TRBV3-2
TGTGCCAGCAGCCTATGGACAGGGGGGGAAGGCTACACCTTC
CASSLWTGGEGYTF
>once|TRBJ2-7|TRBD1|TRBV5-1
TGCGCCAGCAGCCCGGACAGGGGACTCTCCTACGAGCAGTACTTC
CASSPDRGLSYEQYF
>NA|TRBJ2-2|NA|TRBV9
TGTGCCAGCAGCGTTTCGGGGGCAGGAGGGGAGCTGTTTTTT
CASSVSGAGGELFF
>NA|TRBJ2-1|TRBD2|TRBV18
TGTGCCAGCTCACCACGGGGGGGCAATGAGCAGTTCTTC
CASSPRGGNEQFF
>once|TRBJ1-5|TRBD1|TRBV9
TGTGCCAGCAGCGGAGACAGGGTAAATCAGCCCCAGCATTTT
CASSGDRVNQPQHF
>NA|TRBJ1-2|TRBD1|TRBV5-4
TGTGCCAGCAGCTCACGGACAGGGAGGTATGGCTACACCTTC
CASSSRTGRYGYTF
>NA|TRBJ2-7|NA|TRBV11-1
TGTGCCGGGAGGCTCGAGCAGTACTTC
CAGRLEQYF
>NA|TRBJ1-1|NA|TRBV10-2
TGCGCCAGCAGTCTTACAGGGAGGACTGAAGCTTTCTTT
CASSLTGRTEAFF
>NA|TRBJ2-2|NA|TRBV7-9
TGTGCCAGCTTTGGCCGGGGTTGGTCAACCGGGGAGCTGTTTTTT
CASFGRGWSTGELFF
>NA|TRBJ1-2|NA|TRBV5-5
TGTGCCAGCAGCTTGTCGGCGGGGGCTGACTATGGCTACACCTTC
CASSLSAGADYGYTF
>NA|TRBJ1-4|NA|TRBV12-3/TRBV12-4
TGTGCCAGCAGTGGAGTGAATGAAAAACTGTTTTTT
CASSGVNEKLFF
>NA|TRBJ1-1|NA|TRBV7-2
TGTGCCAGCAGAAGAGAATGGACTGAAGCTTTCTTT
CASRREWTEAFF
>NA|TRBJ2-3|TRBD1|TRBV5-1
TGCGCCAGCAGCCTACTACCGGGACAGGGGCCGGGCACAGATACGCAGTATTTT
CASSLLPGQGPGTDTQYF
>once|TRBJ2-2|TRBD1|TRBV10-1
TGCGCCAGCAACAGGGACAGCCGAAACACCGGGGAGCTGTTTTTT
CASNRDSRNTGELFF
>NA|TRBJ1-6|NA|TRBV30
TGTGCCTCTTGGACACGGGAAGTTTCACCCCTCCACTTT
CASWTREVSPLHF
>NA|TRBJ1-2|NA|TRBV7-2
TGTGCCAGCAGCTTAGGGTTATATGGCTACACCTTC
CASSLGLYGYTF
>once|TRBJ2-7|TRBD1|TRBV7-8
TGTGCCAGCAGCTTATCGACAGGGGATTTATACGAGCAGTACTTC
CASSLSTGDLYEQYF
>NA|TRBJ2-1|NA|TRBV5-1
TGCGCCAGCACCCCGGAGCCTCAAAACAATGAGCAGTTCTTC
CASTPEPQNNEQFF
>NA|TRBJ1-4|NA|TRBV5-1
TGCGCCAGCAGCTTGGATCTCGGGACTAATGAAAAACTGTTTTTT
CASSLDLGTNEKLFF
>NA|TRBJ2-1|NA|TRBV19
TGTGCCAGTAGTGCCCGAAGGGAACTTACAAATGAGCAGTTCTTC
CASSARRELTNEQFF
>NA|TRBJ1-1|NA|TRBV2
TGTGCCAGCATAAACAATCCAGGGGCTGAAGCTTTCTTT
CASINNPGAEAFF
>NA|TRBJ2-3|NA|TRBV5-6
TGTGCCAGCAGCTTGCGAAGCGCGCGGACAGATACGCAGTATTTT
CASSLRSARTDTQYF
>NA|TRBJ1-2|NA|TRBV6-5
TGTGCCAGCAGCGCCGGACAGAACTATGGCTACACCTTC
CASSAGQNYGYTF
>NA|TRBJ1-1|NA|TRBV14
TGTGCCAGCAGTTACCGGACCCCAAAGAGCACTGAAGCTTTCTTT
CASSYRTPKSTEAFF
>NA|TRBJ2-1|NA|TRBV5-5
TGTGCCAGCAGCTTGACACCGGGGGTCACCTACAATGAGCAGTTCTTC
CASSLTPGVTYNEQFF
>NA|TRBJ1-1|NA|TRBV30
TGTGCCTGGAGTGTTGGTCCCACTGAAGCTTTCTTT
CAWSVGPTEAFF
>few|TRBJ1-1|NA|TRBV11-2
TGTGCCAGCAGCTTATCAGGGTTGACTGAAGCTTTCTTT
CASSLSGLTEAFF
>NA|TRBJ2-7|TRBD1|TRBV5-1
TGCGCCAGCAGGGTTTTAACCCGAACAGGTACTGGGGACAGGGGGCCTCCTTACGAGCAGTACTTC
CASRVLTRTGTGDRGPPYEQYF
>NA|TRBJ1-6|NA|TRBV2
TGTGCCAGCAGTGGGGCTTTAGACTCCTATAATTCACCCCTCCACTTT
CASSGALDSYNSPLHF
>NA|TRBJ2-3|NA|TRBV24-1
TGTGCCACCAGTGATCCGGGACCGAGCACAGATACGCAGTATTTT
CATSDPGPSTDTQYF
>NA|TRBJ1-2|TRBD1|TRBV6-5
TGTGCCAGCAGTTACTCGCGACAGGGCTATGGCTACACCTTC
CASSYSRQGYGYTF
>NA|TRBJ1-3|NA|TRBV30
TGTGCCTGGAGTGTTACTGTCTCCCACATATATTTT
CAWSVTVSHIYF
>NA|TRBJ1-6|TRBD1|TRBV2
TGTGCCAGCAGTGAAGGGGACAGGGATTCACCCCTCCACTTT
CASSEGDRDSPLHF
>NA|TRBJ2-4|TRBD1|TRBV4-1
TGCGCCAGCAGCCACGAACGGACAGGGGAGAGGGCCAAAAACATTCAGTACTTC
CASSHERTGERAKNIQYF
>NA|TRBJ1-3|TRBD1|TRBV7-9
TGTGCCAGCAGCTCCTACGGGACAGGGGGCCGGCGGACTGGAAACACCATATATTTT
CASSSYGTGGRRTGNTIYF